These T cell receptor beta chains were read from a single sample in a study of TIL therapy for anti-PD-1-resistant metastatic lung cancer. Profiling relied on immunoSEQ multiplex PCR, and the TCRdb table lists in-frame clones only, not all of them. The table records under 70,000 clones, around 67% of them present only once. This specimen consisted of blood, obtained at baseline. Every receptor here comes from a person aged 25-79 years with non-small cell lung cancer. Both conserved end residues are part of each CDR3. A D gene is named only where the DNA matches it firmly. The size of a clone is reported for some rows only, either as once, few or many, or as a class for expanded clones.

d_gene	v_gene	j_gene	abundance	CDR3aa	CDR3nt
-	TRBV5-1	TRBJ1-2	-	CASRTGSGVYYGYTF	TGCGCCAGCAGAACAGGTTCAGGGGTCTACTATGGCTACACCTTC
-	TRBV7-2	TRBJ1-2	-	CASSLDPYGYTF	TGTGCCAGCAGCTTAGATCCTTATGGCTACACCTTC
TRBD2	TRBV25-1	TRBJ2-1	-	CASSGTSGRHNEQFF	TGTGCCAGCAGTGGTACTAGCGGGAGGCACAATGAGCAGTTCTTC
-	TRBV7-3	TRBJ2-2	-	CASSLRRPPNTGELFF	TGTGCCAGCAGCTTAAGGCGTCCACCGAACACCGGGGAGCTGTTTTTT
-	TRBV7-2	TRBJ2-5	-	CASSSGPVGETQYF	TGTGCCAGCAGCTCAGGCCCGGTGGGAGAGACCCAGTACTTC
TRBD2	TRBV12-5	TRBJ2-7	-	CASGLGEGPYEQYF	TGTGCTAGTGGTCTTGGGGAGGGACCCTACGAGCAGTACTTC
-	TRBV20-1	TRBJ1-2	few	CSPYVDYTF	TGCAGTCCCTATGTTGACTACACCTTC
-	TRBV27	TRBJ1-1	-	CASSLISEGQGWIAFF	TGTGCCAGCAGTTTAATCAGCGAGGGCCAGGGGTGGATCGCTTTCTTT
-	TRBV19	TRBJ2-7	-	CASSDTGSSYEQYF	TGTGCCAGTAGCGACACGGGCAGCTCCTACGAGCAGTACTTC
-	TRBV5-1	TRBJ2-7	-	CASSLGGQSYEQYF	TGCGCCAGCAGCCTGGGAGGACAGTCCTACGAGCAGTACTTC
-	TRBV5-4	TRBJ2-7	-	CASSFGRGGEQYF	TGTGCCAGCAGCTTTGGCAGGGGAGGCGAGCAGTACTTC
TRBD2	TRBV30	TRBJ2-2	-	CAWKKSGTAKTGELFF	TGTGCCTGGAAGAAGAGCGGGACGGCCAAGACCGGGGAGCTGTTTTTT
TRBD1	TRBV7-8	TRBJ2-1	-	CASSLALLDRGGEQFF	TGTGCCAGCAGCTTAGCCCTACTTGACAGGGGGGGTGAGCAGTTCTTC
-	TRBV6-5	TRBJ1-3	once	CATLYPGGSGNTIYF	TGTGCCACCCTTTACCCGGGGGGATCTGGAAACACCATATATTTT
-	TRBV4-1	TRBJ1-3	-	CASSQDPGGAGNTIYF	TGCGCCAGCAGCCAAGACCCCGGGGGTGCAGGAAACACCATATATTTT
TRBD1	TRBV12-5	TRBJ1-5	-	CASGSQGAVNQPQHF	TGTGCTAGTGGGTCACAGGGGGCGGTCAATCAGCCCCAGCATTTT
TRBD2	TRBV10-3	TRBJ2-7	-	CAIRGLAEPYEQYF	TGTGCCATCAGGGGACTAGCGGAACCCTACGAGCAGTACTTC
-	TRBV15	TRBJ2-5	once	CATSRRPWDLVETQYF	TGTGCCACCAGCAGACGTCCCTGGGACCTAGTGGAGACCCAGTACTTC
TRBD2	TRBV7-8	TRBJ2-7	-	CASRLSWGGLSYEQYF	TGTGCCAGCAGACTCTCTTGGGGGGGACTCTCCTACGAGCAGTACTTC
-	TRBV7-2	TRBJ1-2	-	CASSLDFQTYGYTF	TGTGCCAGCAGCTTAGATTTTCAGACATATGGCTACACCTTC
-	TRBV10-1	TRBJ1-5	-	CASNRGYGNQPQHF	TGCGCCAGCAACCGAGGCTATGGCAATCAGCCCCAGCATTTT
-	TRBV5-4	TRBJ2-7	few	CASSRTGSPYEQYF	TGTGCCAGCAGCCGCACAGGGAGTCCCTACGAGCAGTACTTC
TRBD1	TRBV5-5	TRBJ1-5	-	CASSLTQTGERNQPQHF	TGTGCCAGCAGCTTAACACAAACAGGGGAGAGAAATCAGCCCCAGCATTTT
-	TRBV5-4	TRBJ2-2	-	CASSLIADGTGELFF	TGTGCCAGCAGCTTGATAGCGGACGGGACCGGGGAGCTGTTTTTT
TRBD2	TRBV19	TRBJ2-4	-	CASSIDSSGVHTGDIQYF	TGTGCCAGTAGTATAGATAGTAGCGGGGTTCATACTGGGGACATTCAGTACTTC
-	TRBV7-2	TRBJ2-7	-	CASSFPGRTYEQYF	TGTGCCAGCAGCTTCCCGGGACGGACTTACGAGCAGTACTTC
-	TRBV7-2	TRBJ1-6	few	CASSLPAWGSNIHF	TGTGCCAGCAGCCTGCCGGCCTGGGGTAGCAATATCCACTTT
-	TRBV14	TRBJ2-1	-	CASSQEGQSYNEQFF	TGTGCCAGCAGCCAAGAGGGCCAGTCCTACAATGAGCAGTTCTTC
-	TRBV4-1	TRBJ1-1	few	CASSQGDIRGDTEAFF	TGCGCCAGCAGCCAAGGGGACATTCGCGGGGACACTGAAGCTTTCTTT
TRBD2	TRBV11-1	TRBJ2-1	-	CASSLAAPSGRDYNEQFF	TGTGCCAGCAGCTTAGCTGCCCCTAGCGGGAGAGACTACAATGAGCAGTTCTTC
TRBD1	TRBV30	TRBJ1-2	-	CAWIKNRGVYGYTF	TGTGCCTGGATTAAGAACAGGGGAGTCTATGGCTACACCTTC
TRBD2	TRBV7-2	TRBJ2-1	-	CASSPRTSGRAFEQFF	TGTGCCAGCAGCCCACGGACTAGCGGGAGGGCCTTTGAGCAGTTCTTC
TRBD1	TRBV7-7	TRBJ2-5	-	CASSQRDRGSGTQYF	TGTGCCAGCAGCCAGCGGGACAGGGGTTCGGGGACCCAGTACTTC
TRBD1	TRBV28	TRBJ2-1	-	CASSLSDRGNNEQFF	TGTGCCAGCAGTTTATCGGACAGGGGAAACAATGAGCAGTTCTTC
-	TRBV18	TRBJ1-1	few	CASSPRGMANTEAFF	TGTGCCAGCTCACCGCGCGGGATGGCGAACACTGAAGCTTTCTTT
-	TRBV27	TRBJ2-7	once	CASSTRDAAYEQYF	TGTGCCAGCAGTACCCGGGACGCCGCCTACGAGCAGTACTTC
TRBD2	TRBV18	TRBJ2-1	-	CASSPGTSGGYNEQFF	TGTGCCAGCTCACCAGGGACTAGCGGGGGGTACAATGAGCAGTTCTTC